The 23 T cell receptor beta chains below come from one sample, sequenced in a study of blood T cells in healthy people across ages (dated by TCRdb to about 2015). The library was obtained by 5' RACE. TCRdb records Illumina HiSeq 2500 as the sequencer. The second PCR ran for about 7 to 11 cycles and used a J-beta primer mix along with a sample-barcoded 5' primer. TCRdb reran the public reads through fastp at Q25 and MiXCR, keeping productive beta chains. For every CDR3 protein sequence, its rows merge into one entry that carries the most common genes and DNA. Counted in this sample were roughly 700,000 distinct CDR3 sequences; approximately 50% of them appeared once. Approximately 32% of the sample goes to the ten largest clones. The source material was blood. These receptors were obtained from a woman aged 55-69 years in good health.

This clonotype was found many times. Possible read error: a much larger clone is one base away. This chain links TRBV20-1 with TRBJ1-1, with a tentative D call TRBD1 (5 bases). Looked up from germline, CDR1 is DFQATT and CDR2 is SNEGSKA (reference sequence). V was pared by 1 base and J by 11 bases, with 17 bases between. The CDR3 length is 13 residues. The CDR3 reads CSARGEGQPGAFF. The CDR3 DNA reads TGCAGTGCTAGAGGTGAGGGGCAACCTGGGGCTTTCTTT.

This clonotype was picked up many times. CDR3 bases: TGTGCCAGCAGCTCAGACTCTGGGGCCAACGTCCTGACTTTC. Amino acid sequence: CASSSDSGANVLTF. This chain links TRBV7-2 with TRBJ2-6, with no clear D. The CDR3 is 14 residues long. Germline V gives CDR1 SGHTA, CDR2 FQGNSA. V was shortened by 4 bases and J by 0 bases, with 4 bases between the two germline ends.

This chain connects TRBV13 to TRBJ2-1; possible D gene TRBD2, 6 bases. The CDR3 is 14 residues long. Trimming cost V 1 base and J 9 bases, with 13 bases left between them. Germline V gene sequence: CDR1 PRHDT, CDR2 FYEKMQ (reference sequence). The CDR3 reads CASSLAAVEGEQFF. The CDR3 region has the DNA TGTGCCAGCAGCTTAGCAGCGGTGGAGGGTGAGCAGTTCTTC.

The CDR3, as DNA: TGTGCCAGCATACGGGAGGCCTACGAGCAGTACTTC. This codes for CASIREAYEQYF. The J gene is TRBJ2-7, the V gene TRBV2, with 7 bases matching TRBD2. The CDR3 has 12 residues. The germline V gene has CDR1 SNHLY and CDR2 FYNNEI. V dropped 7 bases and J dropped 2; count of bases not matched to a gene: 2.

The chain is built from TRBV6-1 and TRBJ2-7; D is tentatively TRBD1 or TRBD2 (6 bases each). The V end lost 7 bases, the J end lost 3 bases, and 16 bases lay between the germline ends. The CDR3 contains 14 residues. Germline V CDR1 and CDR2: MNHNS, SASEGT. The DNA for the CDR3 is TGTGCCAGCAATTGGGGGGACACCAACTACGAGCAGTACTTC. It is translated as CASNWGDTNYEQYF.

The chain has TRBV20-1 and TRBJ2-5; possibly TRBD1 for D (5 bases). The germline CDR1 and CDR2 sequences are DFQATT and SNEGSKA (reference sequence). This CDR3 spans 14 amino acids. Trimming removed 5 bases at V and 3 bases at J, with 16 bases between. DNA for the CDR3: TGCAGTGCTGACACGGGCAGGGTGGAAGAGACCCAGTACTTC. Residues: CSADTGRVEETQYF.

This clonotype was seen a handful of times. The chain employs TRBV10-3 and TRBJ2-5, with 7 bases lining up with TRBD1. The germline V gene has CDR1 ENHRY and CDR2 SYGVKD. CDR3 size: 16 residues. Trimming at V came to 1 base and at J to 1 base, leaving 6 bases not matched to a gene. The CDR3 here is CAISEYGTATQETQYF. CDR3 coding DNA: TGTGCCATCAGTGAGTACGGGACAGCCACCCAAGAGACCCAGTACTTC.

This clonotype appeared a few times. The rearrangement uses TRBV6-1 and TRBJ2-3; D is ambiguous. The V gene's germline CDR1 is MNHNS and CDR2 SASEGT. CDR3 length: 15 amino acids. The ends were cut back, 4 bases at V and 4 bases at J, with 15 bases in the middle. The CDR3 here is CASSVDPSGADTQYF. In nucleotides, the CDR3 is TGTGCCAGCAGTGTTGACCCCTCAGGAGCAGATACGCAGTATTTT.

This clonotype appeared a few times. The V and J genes are TRBV20-1 and TRBJ2-3; 9 bases align to TRBD2. V dropped 3 bases and J dropped 2; count of bases not matched to a gene: 6. CDR3 length: 15 residues. Germline values: CDR1 DFQATT, CDR2 SNEGSKA (reference sequence). CDR3 bases: TGCAGTGCTAGGGCGACTAGCGGCAACACAGATACGCAGTATTTT. Translated, it gives CSARATSGNTDTQYF.

The V gene is TRBV5-1, the J gene TRBJ2-1; D gene unclear. V gave up 0 bases and J gave up 1 base, with 8 bases separating them. This CDR3 has 15 amino acids. Germline V gene data show CDR1 as SGHRS and CDR2 as YFSETQ. This chain's CDR3 is CASSLDTASYNEQFF. The CDR3 DNA reads TGCGCCAGCAGCTTGGATACGGCTTCCTACAATGAGCAGTTCTTC.

The rearrangement links TRBV5-1 to TRBJ2-1, with 9 bases fitting TRBD2. CDR3 length: 17 amino acids. Germline CDR1 is SGHRS and CDR2 is YFSETQ. After removal of 0 bases from V and 2 bases from J, the junction contained 6 bases not matched to a gene. The CDR3 coding sequence is TGCGCCAGCAGCTTGGCCAACGGCGGGAGGGCCTACAATGAGCAGTTCTTC. The encoded protein is CASSLANGGRAYNEQFF.

This clonotype has more than one count but fewer than ten. The chain uses TRBV18 and TRBJ2-1, with 8 bases aligning to TRBD2. CDR1 is KGHSH, CDR2 LQKENI, per germline. The CDR3 runs 14 residues. With 5 bases clipped from V and 4 bases from J, the junction kept 4 bases outside the gene matches. Here the CDR3 DNA reads TGTGCCAGCTCAATAGCGGGGACGTACAATGAGCAGTTCTTC. It is translated as CASSIAGTYNEQFF.

The chain is built from TRBV7-2 and TRBJ2-1; 11 bases are shared with TRBD2. The CDR3 length is 19 residues. The germline CDR1 and CDR2 sequences are SGHTA and FQGNSA. With V trimmed by 7 bases and J by 8 bases, 22 bases remained unmatched. CDR3 sequence reads: CASTDRTLAGGLKSHEQFF. CDR3 nucleotides: TGTGCCAGCACCGATCGAACGCTAGCGGGAGGATTAAAATCGCATGAGCAGTTCTTC.

To note about this clonotype: The junction departs from the called germline gene at one end, perhaps through a read error. The J gene is TRBJ1-2, the V gene TRBV7-9; D might be TRBD1 (5 bases). The CDR3 runs 13 residues. Per the germline V gene, CDR1 is SEHNR and CDR2 is FQNEAQ (reference sequence). CDR3: CVSSPDSTYGYTF. CDR3 sequence (DNA): TGTGTCAGCAGTCCAGACAGTACCTATGGCTACACCTTC.

The chain recombines TRBV4-1 with TRBJ1-6; tentatively, D is TRBD1 (6 bases). The length of the CDR3 is 16 residues. CDR1 is MGHRA and CDR2 is YSYEKL in the germline V gene. The germline V and J ends were trimmed by 3 bases and 7 bases, with 16 bases remaining between them. The CDR3: CASSQVPGTRNSPLHF. The DNA for the CDR3 is TGCGCCAGCAGCCAGGTGCCCGGGACACGAAATTCACCCCTCCACTTT.

The table lists this clonotype with a few counts. The rearrangement links TRBV7-2 to TRBJ2-5; D possibly uses TRBD1 or TRBD2 (5 bases each). TRBJ2-7 explains the end of the DNA better; the J call may be wrong. This CDR3 spans 12 amino acids. Germline loops: CDR1 SGHTA, CDR2 FQGNSA. The CDR3 DNA reads as TGTGCCACTTCGGGACCTTTTACCGAGCAGTACTTC. Translating it yields CATSGPFTEQYF.

This chain uses TRBV20-1 with TRBJ2-7; D is unclear. The germline CDR1 and CDR2 sequences are DFQATT and SNEGSKA (reference sequence). Trimming left V 2 bases short and J 6 bases short, with 5 bases between. The CDR3 runs 10 residues. DNA of the CDR3: TGCAGTGCTAGAAACGTCGAGCAGTACTTC. Protein sequence: CSARNVEQYF.

This clonotype was picked up many times. The rearrangement uses TRBV5-5 and TRBJ1-6; 7 bases agree with TRBD1. V trimming: 2 bases; J trimming: 9 bases; junction bases outside the gene matches: 8. This CDR3 comprises 15 residues. Germline V CDR1 and CDR2: SGHKS, YYEKEE (reference sequence). The CDR3, as DNA: TGTGCCAGCAGCTTAGACAGGGTCCCAGGTTCACCCCTCCACTTT. Translation: CASSLDRVPGSPLHF.

The rearrangement joins TRBV20-1 to TRBJ2-7; D may be TRBD1 or TRBD2 (5 bases each). Trimming cost V 6 bases and J 1 base, with 13 bases left between them. Germline assignment: CDR1 DFQATT and CDR2 SNEGSKA (reference sequence). The CDR3 length is 13 residues. This CDR3 is CSAPGTVSYEQYF. DNA for the CDR3: TGCAGTGCCCCCGGGACGGTTTCCTACGAGCAGTACTTC.

This clonotype was recorded a few times. This chain joins TRBV6-6 and TRBJ2-1, with D tentatively TRBD1 or TRBD2 (5 bases each). Germline V gene data show CDR1 as MNHNY and CDR2 as SVGAGI (reference sequence). Trimming pared 4 bases from V and 6 bases from J, leaving 10 bases between. The CDR3 consists of 13 residues. For the CDR3, the DNA is TGTGCCAGCAGTTTGGGGGACCTCAATGAGCAGTTCTTC. This translates into CASSLGDLNEQFF.

The V gene is TRBV12-3 or TRBV12-4, the J gene TRBJ2-7; D remains unclear. The CDR3 has 13 amino acids. V dropped 4 bases and J dropped 6 bases, with 13 bases sitting between them. Here the CDR3 reads CASSSRVSSEQYF. CDR3 sequence (DNA): TGTGCCAGCAGTTCCCGAGTTAGTTCCGAGCAGTACTTC.

The chain links TRBV9 to TRBJ1-5; D gene ambiguous. Per germline, CDR1 SGDLS and CDR2 YYNGEE. The V and J ends lost 0 bases and 4 bases respectively, with 8 bases between them. The CDR3 spans 14 residues. The DNA of the CDR3 is TGTGCCAGCAGCGTAGACCCTAATAATCAGCCCCAGCATTTT. It is translated as CASSVDPNNQPQHF.

The chain employs TRBV28 and TRBJ2-7; 7 bases align to TRBD1. The germline V gene has CDR1 MDHEN and CDR2 SYDVKM. The junction had 5 bases not matched to a gene; V was cut back by 8 bases and J by 4 bases. CDR3 length: 12 amino acids. This CDR3 reads CASQTGYYEQYF. Here the CDR3 DNA reads TGTGCCAGCCAGACAGGGTATTACGAGCAGTACTTC.